A selection of T cell receptor beta chains follows, all from one sample in a study of T cell responses to AZD1222 COVID-19 vaccine. Sequenced by immunoSEQ multiplex PCR; TCRdb stores in-frame clones only, minus some. The profile shows 100,000 to 150,000 clones, 75% to 95% of them singletons. The material sequenced was peripheral blood, taken on day 0 of AZD1222 vaccination. The receptor set was obtained from an adult in good health. The CDR3 runs from the conserved cysteine through the conserved F or W. D genes are given only for firm matches. The size entry is marked missing in some rows and otherwise reads once, few, many or a size class.

>TRBV7-8|.|.|TRBJ2-5
TGTGCCAGCAGCTCGCAAGGGGTAGTCCGGCAGGGAGGAGAGACCCAGTACTTC
CASSSQGVVRQGGETQYF
>TRBV12-3/TRBV12-4|.|.|TRBJ1-3
TGTGCCAGCAGTTTAGAGGGAAACACCATATATTTT
CASSLEGNTIYF
>TRBV12-3/TRBV12-4|.|.|TRBJ2-7
TGTGCCAGCAGCAAAGAACAGGGCTACGAGCAGTACTTC
CASSKEQGYEQYF
>TRBV14|.|.|TRBJ2-1
TGTGCCAGCAGCCAAGATCGTGGTATTCTGGACATTGAGCAGTTCTTC
CASSQDRGILDIEQFF
>TRBV5-1|.|.|TRBJ1-3
TGCGCCAGCAGCCAAACAGGCTCTGGAAACACCATATATTTT
CASSQTGSGNTIYF
>TRBV27|.|.|TRBJ1-4
TGTGCCAGCAGAGGTATAGGACCTAATGAAAAACTGTTTTTT
CASRGIGPNEKLFF
>TRBV13|.|TRBD1|TRBJ2-7
TGTGCCAGCAGCCCTAGACAGGGCGCCTACGAGCAGTACTTC
CASSPRQGAYEQYF
>TRBV7-3|few|TRBD1|TRBJ2-3
TGTGCCAGCAGCCTCGGACCGGGACAGACGCAGTATTTT
CASSLGPGQTQYF
>TRBV5-6|.|.|TRBJ2-7
TGTGCCAGCAGCAAGCGACTAAGACACGTTGACCTCTACGAGCAGTACTTC
CASSKRLRHVDLYEQYF
>TRBV28|.|.|TRBJ1-1
TGTGCCAGCAGTTTACTTGGGGGGGGAGACACTGAAGCTTTCTTT
CASSLLGGGDTEAFF
>TRBV28|.|TRBD1|TRBJ1-4
TGTGCCAGCAGTCCGACGCAGACAGGGAACCCAAAACTGTTTTTT
CASSPTQTGNPKLFF
>TRBV19|few|.|TRBJ1-6
TGTGCCAGTATGCGGACGGATGTCTCTAATTCACCCCTCCACTTT
CASMRTDVSNSPLHF
>TRBV7-8|.|.|TRBJ2-1
TGTGCCAGCAGCTTAGGACAGGGACTGGGCAATGAGCAGTTCTTC
CASSLGQGLGNEQFF
>TRBV28|.|.|TRBJ1-2
TGTGCCAGCAGGAGGGATAGCTATGGCTACACCTTC
CASRRDSYGYTF
>TRBV20-1|.|.|TRBJ1-1
TGCAGTGCTAGAGATCTGGGGGCTTTCTTT
CSARDLGAFF
>TRBV28|once|TRBD1|TRBJ1-2
TGTGCCAGCAGAATAGGGCAGGGGGATGGCTACACCTTC
CASRIGQGDGYTF
>TRBV27|.|.|TRBJ2-7
TGTGCCAGCAGCACCGGACCATCGGTTCGGGAGCAGTACTTC
CASSTGPSVREQYF
>TRBV20-1|.|.|TRBJ1-5
TGCAGTGCCAGTGGACGAAGCAATCAGCCCCAGCATTTT
CSASGRSNQPQHF
>TRBV30|.|.|TRBJ1-3
TGTGCCTGGAGTGTCCAAGGGACACTTGGAAACACCATATATTTT
CAWSVQGTLGNTIYF
>TRBV3-1/TRBV3-2|.|TRBD1|TRBJ1-3
TGTGCCAGCAGCCAGGAAACAGGGGGTCCCTCTGGAAACACCATATATTTT
CASSQETGGPSGNTIYF
>TRBV5-4|.|.|TRBJ2-1
TGTGCCAGCAGCTTCTTAAGGCAAACCCGGCTATCCTACAATGAGCAGTTCTTC
CASSFLRQTRLSYNEQFF
>TRBV10-1|.|TRBD2|TRBJ2-3
TGCGCCAGCGGTCAGTCTAGCGGGGGCACAGATACGCAGTATTTT
CASGQSSGGTDTQYF
>TRBV6-5|.|.|TRBJ2-7
TGTGCCAGCAGTTTCCGCCGGGCTACAACCGAGCAGTACTTC
CASSFRRATTEQYF
>TRBV6-5|.|.|TRBJ1-5
TGTGCCAGCAGTTACTCGTGGGTAGGCAATCAGCCCCAGCATTTT
CASSYSWVGNQPQHF
>TRBV19|.|.|TRBJ2-2
TGTGCCAGTAGTTTCCAAACGGCGAACACCGGGGAGCTGTTTTTT
CASSFQTANTGELFF
>TRBV24-1|.|TRBD1|TRBJ2-3
TGTGCCACCAGTGATGCCCGGGACAGGGGGCCAGATACGCAGTATTTT
CATSDARDRGPDTQYF
>TRBV19|.|.|TRBJ2-2
TGTGCCAGTAGGCCGGTCGGCAGGGGTACCGGGGAGCTGTTTTTT
CASRPVGRGTGELFF
>TRBV5-1|.|.|TRBJ1-1
TGCGCCAGCAGCTTGGCAGGTGAAAACACTGAAGCTTTCTTT
CASSLAGENTEAFF
>TRBV29-1|.|.|TRBJ1-2
TGCAGCGTTGTAAGCTTACTACACGACAGTCCCCCGGGCTATGGCTACACCTTC
CSVVSLLHDSPPGYGYTF
>TRBV5-1|once|.|TRBJ1-4
TGCGCCAGCAGCGACGGACAGTTCAGTACTGAAAAACTGTTTTTT
CASSDGQFSTEKLFF
>TRBV29-1|.|.|TRBJ1-3
TGCAGCGTTGAAGATCTACCGAGCTCTGGAAACACCATATATTTT
CSVEDLPSSGNTIYF
>TRBV10-2|.|.|TRBJ1-2
TGCGCCAGCACAGAGGAACGGCGGGGGACACGCTACACCTTC
CASTEERRGTRYTF
>TRBV5-6|.|TRBD1|TRBJ1-1
TGTGCCAGCAGTCAGACAGGGGGCTTTTGGGTGAACACTGAAGCTTTCTTT
CASSQTGGFWVNTEAFF
>TRBV28|.|.|TRBJ2-1
TGTGCCAGCAGTGGGTATTCGGGGAGCTCCTACAATGAGCAGTTCTTC
CASSGYSGSSYNEQFF
>TRBV5-6|.|.|TRBJ1-6
TGTGCCAGCAGCCTTACGACAGGAATGAATTCACCCCTCCACTTT
CASSLTTGMNSPLHF
>TRBV5-1|.|.|TRBJ1-1
TGCGCCAGCAGCGGGGGGAACACTGAAGCTTTCTTT
CASSGGNTEAFF
>TRBV11-2|once|.|TRBJ2-1
TGTGCCAGCACCAAATCCCCCTACAATGAGCAGTTCTTC
CASTKSPYNEQFF
>TRBV30|.|.|TRBJ2-1
TGTGCCTTCAATGAGCAGTTCTTC
CAFNEQFF
>TRBV7-9|once|.|TRBJ1-1
TGTGCCAGCAGAACCAGGGTGAGCACTGAAGCTTTCTTT
CASRTRVSTEAFF
>TRBV5-1|.|.|TRBJ2-3
TGCGCCAGCAGCTCCTCCCGCGTTAGCACAGATACGCAGTATTTT
CASSSSRVSTDTQYF
>TRBV29-1|.|.|TRBJ2-3
TGCAGCGTTGAAGGGCAGAGGGAGCTGGGGCCAGATACGCAGTATTTT
CSVEGQRELGPDTQYF
>TRBV28|.|.|TRBJ1-5
TGTGCCAGCACCCTCCCGTGGGGTAGCAATCAGCCCCAGCATTTT
CASTLPWGSNQPQHF
>TRBV9|few|TRBD1|TRBJ2-1
TGTGCCAGCAGTTCCCGGACAGGGGCAAATGAGCAGTTCTTC
CASSSRTGANEQFF
>TRBV18|.|.|TRBJ2-3
TGTGCCAGCTCACCTAGCCGCACAGATACGCAGTATTTT
CASSPSRTDTQYF
>TRBV30|.|.|TRBJ2-5
TGTGCCTGGACCATCCGAAGCAGGGAGACCCAGTACTTC
CAWTIRSRETQYF
>TRBV25-1|.|.|TRBJ1-2
TGTGCCAGCAGTGATCGGACAGACTATGGCTACACCTTC
CASSDRTDYGYTF
>TRBV4-2|.|TRBD1|TRBJ2-7
TGTGCCAGCAGCCAAGGGGAAGGACAGGGGGTGGGCGAGCAGTACTTC
CASSQGEGQGVGEQYF
>TRBV18|.|.|TRBJ1-3
TGTGCCAGCTCACCAAGAGGCTTACAGTCCTTCACCCGCTCTGGAAACACCATATATTTT
CASSPRGLQSFTRSGNTIYF
>TRBV19|.|.|TRBJ1-4
TGTGCCAGTAGTGGGCAGGGCCAGGCTAATGAAAAACTGTTTTTT
CASSGQGQANEKLFF
>TRBV29-1|.|TRBD1|TRBJ2-2
TGCAGCGTTGTCAGGGGGCCTACCGGGGAGCTGTTTTTT
CSVVRGPTGELFF
>TRBV7-9|few|.|TRBJ2-7
TGTGCCAGCAGCTACCAGGGAATCTCGTACGAGCAGTACTTC
CASSYQGISYEQYF
>TRBV27|.|.|TRBJ2-7
TGTGCCAGCACCAGGACTTTAGGGGGCTACGAGCAGTACTTC
CASTRTLGGYEQYF
>TRBV5-6|.|TRBD2|TRBJ2-1
TGTGCCAGCAGCTTGTCTAGCGGGAGTTCAGATGAGCAGTTCTTC
CASSLSSGSSDEQFF
>TRBV19|.|.|TRBJ1-1
TGTGCCAGTAGCGTAAGACAGAGGGTCTCCTACAGCGCTGAAGCTTTCTTT
CASSVRQRVSYSAEAFF
>TRBV6-2/TRBV6-3|.|.|TRBJ2-7
TGTGCCAGCAGTTACTGGAGTAAGTCGGGCTACGAGCAGTACTTC
CASSYWSKSGYEQYF